This TCR beta chain was captured by sequencing in a study of blood T cell repertoires in COVID-19 (dated by TCRdb to the early 2020s). With regard to the full study: Samples from collaborators originated in the United States, Italy and Spain and spanned both the acute and convalescent phases of COVID-19. Samples came from the ongoing ImmuneRACE study (first 160 participants) plus 1,254 subjects from 6 global collaborators. Where available, HLA class I and class II types were taken from metadata supplied by the sample provider and were not determined by assay-based typing. The material from the prospective study consisted of cDNA or gDNA derived from T cells, B-cell-depleted T cells, or PBMCs. The dataset comprised deeply sampled blood TCRbeta repertoires from subjects exposed to, actively infected with, or recovered from COVID-19. The repertoires were made available in a free public database intended to serve as a resource for research on the immune response to SARS-CoV-2. Nearly every sample came with metadata listing a de-identified subject ID, COVID-19 status, age in years and sex. Broad study findings and their caveats: The amount of clinical and demographic metadata varied by source and participant and was provided uncurated.

TCRbeta CDR3 regions were amplified from genomic DNA by means of the immunoSEQ Assay, a bias-controlled multiplex PCR. As for the authors' bioinformatics: The number of nucleated cells in each sample was estimated from the amplification of reference gene primers within the assay. Sequence reads were collapsed and filtered to measure the absolute abundance of every unique TCRbeta CDR3 rearrangement. Productive Simpson clonality was computed per sample as the square root of Simpson's diversity index over productive rearrangements. The immuneACCESS repertoire file appears here via TCRdb, limited to in-frame rearrangements. These files lack a portion of the clones; in checked studies, under half of the deficit traces to unresolved V genes, and the cause of the others is not known. V and J calls and clone size come straight from that table; D and trimming were deduced from the DNA. The sample yields around 52,000 clones; 87% were counted once. 20% to 25% of the sample is held by the ten biggest clonotypes.

One collaborating source in Seattle enrolled patients while the patients were actively infected and followed the patients over time throughout the course of disease. Whole blood was collected in K2EDTA tubes by collaborating institutions according to the institutions' own protocols. For TCRbeta analysis, collaborators shipped samples in one of three forms: frozen whole blood, isolated PBMCs, or DNA extracted from either of those sample types. Of note for this clone: The clone's antigen remains unknown. Base qualities are missing; no much larger clone stands one base away.

The CDR3, from cysteine to phenylalanine, totals 15 residues. Just CDR3 DNA is preserved here, 45 bases in frame from base 1. CDR1 and CDR2, per the germline V gene, are SGHRS and YFSETQ. V has 0 bases trimmed and J has 4 bases trimmed; junction bases matching no gene number 5. This clonotype originated in a woman of 80 years or more with COVID-19, enrolled during active disease. The chain is encoded by TRBV5-1 joined to TRBJ1-2; the central 8 bases match TRBD1. Sample: peripheral blood. The DNA is as follows: TGCGCCAGCAGCTTGGGGGCAGGGGGCAGCTATGGCTACACCTTC. Its protein product is CASSLGAGGSYGYTF. With all but the CDR3 taken from the reference TRBV5-1 and TRBJ1-2 genes, the full variable domain is: KAGVTQTPRYLIKTRGQQVTLSCSPISGHRSVSWYQQTPGQGLQFLFEYFSETQRNKGNFPGRFSGRQFSNSRSEMNVSTLELGDSALYLCASSLGAGGSYGYTFGSGTRLTVV.